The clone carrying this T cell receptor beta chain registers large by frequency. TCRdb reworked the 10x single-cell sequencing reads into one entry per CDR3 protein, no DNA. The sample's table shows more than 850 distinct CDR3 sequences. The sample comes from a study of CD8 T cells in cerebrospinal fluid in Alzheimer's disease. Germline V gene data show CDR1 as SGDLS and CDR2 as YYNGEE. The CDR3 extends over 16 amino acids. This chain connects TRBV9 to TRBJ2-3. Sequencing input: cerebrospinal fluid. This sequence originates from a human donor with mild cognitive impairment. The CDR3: CASSLFTDTVIDTQYF.